This TCR beta chain comes out of a study of shared clonotypes between healthy human individuals. The germline gives CDR1 SGHRS, CDR2 YFSETQ. V shed 6 bases and J shed 2 bases, with 8 bases lying between them. The length of the CDR3 is 13 residues. Generated by immunoSEQ multiplex PCR, the TCRdb table keeps only in-frame clones and is missing some. The sample has about 490,000 clones, about 79% seen once; the top ten hold 10% to 15%. The clonotype was recovered from a middle-aged woman in good health. Some clones in this sample may be carry-over from other donors' samples. Source material: PBMCs. The rearrangement links TRBV5-1 to TRBJ1-4, with a tentative D call TRBD1 (6 bases). The CDR3 loop reads CASMRGTNEKLFF. The CDR3 region has the DNA TGCGCCAGCATGAGGGGGACTAATGAAAAACTGTTTTTT.